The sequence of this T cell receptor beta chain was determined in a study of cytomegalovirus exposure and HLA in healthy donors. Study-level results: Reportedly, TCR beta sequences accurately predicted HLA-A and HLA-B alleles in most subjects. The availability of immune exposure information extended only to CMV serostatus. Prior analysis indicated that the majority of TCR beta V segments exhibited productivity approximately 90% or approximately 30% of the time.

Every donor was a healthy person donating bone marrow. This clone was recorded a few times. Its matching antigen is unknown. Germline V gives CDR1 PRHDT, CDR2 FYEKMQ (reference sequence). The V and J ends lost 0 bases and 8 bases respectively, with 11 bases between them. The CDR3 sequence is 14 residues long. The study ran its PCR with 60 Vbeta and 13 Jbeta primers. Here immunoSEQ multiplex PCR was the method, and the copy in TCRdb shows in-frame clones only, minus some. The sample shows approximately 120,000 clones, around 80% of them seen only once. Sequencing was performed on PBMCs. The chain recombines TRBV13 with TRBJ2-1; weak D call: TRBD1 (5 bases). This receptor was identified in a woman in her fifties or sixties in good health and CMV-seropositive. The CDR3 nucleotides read TGTGCCAGCAGCTTAGGCTCAGGGCGTCATGAGCAGTTCTTC. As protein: CASSLGSGRHEQFF.